The entry below gives a single TCR beta chain sequence along with its context. PCR amplification relied on 60 Vbeta primers (plus 13 Jbeta primers). The table came from immunoSEQ multiplex PCR; TCRdb's copy has only in-frame clones and leaves some out. Of about 110,000 clones in the sample, 81% were seen once. This specimen belongs to a study of cytomegalovirus exposure and HLA in healthy donors. The CDR3 covers 17 residues. After removal of 9 bases from V and 0 bases from J, the junction contained 14 bases not matched to a gene. CDR1 is LNHDA, CDR2 SQIVND, per germline (reference sequence). The sample was PBMCs. This clonotype was obtained from a woman aged 25 to 39 in good health and CMV-seronegative. J is TRBJ1-2 and V is TRBV19; 9 bases line up with TRBD1. Written as DNA, the CDR3 is TGTGCCAGCATGACCTGGACAGGGGCAGAAGCTAACTATGGCTACACCTTC. This translates into CASMTWTGAEANYGYTF.